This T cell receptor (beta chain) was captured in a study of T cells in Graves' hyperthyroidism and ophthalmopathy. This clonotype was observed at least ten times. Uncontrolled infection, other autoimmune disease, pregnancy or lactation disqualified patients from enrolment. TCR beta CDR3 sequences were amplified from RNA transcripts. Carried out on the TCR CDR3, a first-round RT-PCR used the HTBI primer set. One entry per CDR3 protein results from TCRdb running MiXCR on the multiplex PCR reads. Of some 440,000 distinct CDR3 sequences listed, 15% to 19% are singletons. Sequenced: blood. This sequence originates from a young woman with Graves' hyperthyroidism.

The DNA for the CDR3 is TGTGCCAGCAGCTTGGGGACTAGCGAGTACGAGCAGTACTTC. Encoded protein: CASSLGTSEYEQYF. The chain carries TRBV11-2 and TRBJ2-7; TRBD2 matches at 10 bases. J lost 4 bases, V lost 3 bases, and 3 bases had no gene match. The germline gives CDR1 SGHAT, CDR2 FQNNGV. This CDR3 is built from 14 residues.